This TCR beta chain was recovered during a study of T-cell memory formation after mild COVID-19 (dated by TCRdb to the early 2020s). For the wider study: TCR sequence clusters from the two donors were largely donor specific. The cohort comprised two young, previously healthy adult volunteers, one female and one male. T-cell clones expanding and contracting after mild COVID-19 in two donors were tracked by longitudinal TCRalpha and TCRbeta repertoire sequencing. Broader findings and caveats from the paper: Contracting CD4+ clones turned up mainly in the CM and EM memory subsets, whereas EMRA was where CD8+ clones were enriched. Some responding clones were detected in pre-infection memory, suggesting pre-existing cross-reactive memory T cells joined the SARS-CoV-2 response. Clones that contracted from day 15 to 85 showed balanced CD4/CD8 phenotypes, whereas a second wave of clones that expanded from day 15 to 37 leaned towards CD4+. SARS-CoV-2 specificity of the second-wave clones peaking on day 37 was not confirmed. The study covered only a couple of mild cases, and larger cohorts including severe cases with pre-infection samples were considered necessary.

Relative to germline, V is 5 bases shorter and J is 1 base shorter, with 11 bases between their ends. The CDR3 numbers 14 residues from cysteine through phenylalanine. Just CDR3 DNA is preserved here, 42 bases in frame from base 1. CDR1 and CDR2 are drawn from the germline V gene: LGHNA, YNFKEQ. The data were produced on an Illumina NovaSeq 6000. TCRalpha and TCRbeta cDNA libraries were built by 5'RACE with constant-segment primers, adding sample barcodes and unique molecular identifiers. RNA was extracted from every sample with Trizol reagent. Amplification of the libraries took two PCR steps, and the second step added a second sample barcode plus Illumina TruSeq adapters. Libraries were sequenced on an Illumina NovaSeq with 2 x 150 bp paired-end reads. As for the authors' bioinformatics: The reads were demultiplexed and collapsed into UMI-guided consensus sequences using migec v1.2.7. With mixcr v2.1.11, UMI consensuses were aligned to TRA and TRB V and J templates and assembled into clonotypes. A clonotype was counted as expanded or contracted only if both edgeR and NoisET called the change significant, with noise models trained on biological replicates. edgeR calls used a false discovery rate-adjusted p below 0.01 and a log2 fold-change threshold of 1. As an exploratory analysis of dynamics, max-normalized trajectories of the 1000 most abundant clonotypes were examined with PCA combined with hierarchical clustering. The CD4 or CD8 phenotype of responding clones was assigned using the separately sequenced CD4+ and CD8+ repertoires. TCRdb trimmed the raw reads at Q25, called clones with MiXCR and kept productive beta chains. Each CDR3 protein appears once, grouped with its most common genes and DNA. The V and J calls and clone size come from TCRdb's table, not from the authors' own analysis. This sample lists about 84,000 distinct CDR3 sequences; around 14% were detected once. The ten largest clones represent 30% to 35% of the sample.

Ficoll-Paque density gradient centrifugation was the method used to isolate PBMCs. Concerning this clonotype: Its recognized antigen is unknown. No base-level quality is on record; no much larger clone is a single base apart.

The V and J genes are TRBV4-2 and TRBJ1-1; tentative D gene TRBD1, with 6 bases matching. Sequences were obtained from PBMCs or a T cell subset sorted from them (not recorded which). This receptor was taken from an adult woman who had mild COVID-19 (a few samples of this study predate the infection). The sample titles of this study are shuffled in the database, so cell type and time point are left out; the donor was told from shared clones. The sequenced DNA is TGTGCCAGCAGCTACGACAGGTGGAACACTGAAGCTTTCTTT. Its protein reads: CASSYDRWNTEAFF.